This is a list of T cell receptor beta chains from one sample in a study of blood T cell repertoires in COVID-19. This table comes from immunoSEQ multiplex PCR, and its TCRdb copy is limited to in-frame clones, with some not included. The sample carries roughly 50,000 clones, about 91% recorded once. Sample: peripheral blood. Receptors originate from a man in his forties or fifties with active COVID-19. Both conserved end residues are part of each CDR3. D genes are given only for firm matches. Size values are once, few and many counts, or a class for expanded clones, and some rows have none.

>once|TRBD1|TRBV6-1|TRBJ2-1
CASSEQGQGSFF
TGTGCCAGCAGTGAACAGGGACAGGGTTCGTTCTTC
>.|.|TRBV7-9|TRBJ2-5
CASSSLVRAEYF
TGTGCCAGCAGCTCCCTTGTGAGGGCGGAGTACTTC
>.|.|TRBV2|TRBJ2-5
CASGRDWSEETQYF
TGTGCCAGTGGGCGGGATTGGTCCGAAGAGACCCAGTACTTC
>.|TRBD1|TRBV29-1|TRBJ2-3
CSVEGQGVADTQYF
TGCAGCGTCGAAGGACAGGGGGTGGCAGATACGCAGTATTTT
>.|.|TRBV19|TRBJ1-1
CASEGTGLAFF
TGTGCCAGTGAGGGCACGGGACTAGCTTTCTTT
>.|.|TRBV12-3/TRBV12-4|TRBJ2-4
CASLDKNIQYF
TGTGCCAGCCTAGACAAAAACATTCAGTACTTC
>.|.|TRBV30|TRBJ2-2
CAWSVGPLPQRDIRSGELFF
TGTGCCTGGAGTGTAGGCCCCTTGCCCCAACGGGACATCCGATCCGGGGAGCTGTTTTTT
>.|.|TRBV27|TRBJ2-3
CASSSGQSSTDTQYF
TGTGCCAGCAGCAGCGGCCAAAGTTCGACAGATACGCAGTATTTT
>.|TRBD2|TRBV7-9|TRBJ2-3
CASSFSGRVDKRSTDTQYF
TGTGCCAGCAGCTTTAGCGGGAGGGTCGACAAAAGAAGCACAGATACGCAGTATTTT
>.|.|TRBV7-8|TRBJ1-1
CASSWNSLMNTEAFF
TGTGCCAGCAGCTGGAACAGTCTCATGAACACTGAAGCTTTCTTT
>.|.|TRBV28|TRBJ1-2
CASGSGSYGYTF
TGTGCCAGCGGGTCAGGATCCTATGGCTACACCTTC
>.|.|TRBV29-1|TRBJ2-5
CSVPRGKQETQYF
TGCAGCGTTCCACGGGGGAAACAAGAGACCCAGTACTTC
>.|TRBD2|TRBV7-6|TRBJ2-7
CASSLAPGGEGLAGATYEQYF
TGTGCCAGCAGCTTAGCGCCCGGGGGCGAGGGACTAGCGGGCGCTACCTACGAGCAGTACTTC
>once|TRBD2|TRBV19|TRBJ2-1
CASSRTSGNSYNEQFF
TGTGCCAGTAGCCGGACTAGCGGGAACTCCTACAATGAGCAGTTCTTC
>.|.|TRBV3-1/TRBV3-2|TRBJ1-2
CASSQDLPGSSSYGYTF
TGTGCCAGCAGCCAAGATCTTCCAGGGTCAAGTAGCTATGGCTACACCTTC
>once|TRBD2|TRBV15|TRBJ2-3
CATSRGGGEWSDTQYF
TGTGCCACCAGCAGAGGTGGGGGGGAATGGTCAGATACGCAGTATTTT
>.|TRBD1|TRBV19|TRBJ2-7
CASSIRGPRQGAYEQYF
TGTGCCAGTAGTATACGAGGCCCGAGACAGGGGGCCTACGAGCAGTACTTC
>.|.|TRBV14|TRBJ1-5
CASSQDSSQPQHF
TGTGCCAGCAGCCAAGACTCCTCGCAGCCCCAGCATTTT
>.|TRBD2|TRBV6-5|TRBJ2-7
CASTAGGAFGYEQYF
TGTGCCAGCACCGCCGGGGGGGCCTTCGGCTACGAGCAGTACTTC
>.|TRBD1|TRBV4-2|TRBJ2-1
CASSPGQGNNEQFF
TGTGCCAGCAGCCCGGGACAGGGAAACAATGAGCAGTTCTTC
>.|TRBD1|TRBV19|TRBJ1-5
CASKYRGPDQPQHF
TGTGCCAGTAAGTACAGGGGGCCGGATCAGCCCCAGCATTTT
>.|.|TRBV20-1|TRBJ1-2
CSASLGGQLYGYTF
TGCAGTGCTAGTTTGGGTGGACAGCTCTATGGCTACACCTTC
>.|.|TRBV2|TRBJ2-7
CASSGGGSYEQYF
TGTGCCAGCAGCGGCGGCGGCAGCTACGAGCAGTACTTC
>.|TRBD1|TRBV18|TRBJ2-1
CASSQDRANNEQFF
TGTGCCAGCTCACAGGACAGGGCCAACAATGAGCAGTTCTTC
>.|TRBD2|TRBV12-5|TRBJ2-1
CASGLAGGPGEQFF
TGTGCTAGTGGTTTGGCGGGAGGGCCTGGGGAGCAGTTCTTC
>once|TRBD2|TRBV20-1|TRBJ2-7
CSASSGDHYEQYF
TGCAGTGCAAGTAGCGGGGACCACTACGAGCAGTACTTC
>.|.|TRBV2|TRBJ2-1
CASSDWQGNEQFF
TGTGCCAGCAGTGATTGGCAGGGTAATGAGCAGTTCTTC
>.|.|TRBV15|TRBJ2-7
CATSPRLDSTREQYF
TGTGCCACCAGCCCCCGACTAGATTCGACGCGAGAGCAGTACTTC
>.|TRBD1|TRBV7-2|TRBJ2-1
CASSLGGQGFYNEQFF
TGTGCCAGCAGCTTGGGGGGACAGGGTTTCTACAATGAGCAGTTCTTC
>.|.|TRBV5-1|TRBJ2-2
CASSSAGGDTGELFF
TGCGCCAGCAGCTCAGCAGGAGGGGACACCGGGGAGCTGTTTTTT
>once|.|TRBV2|TRBJ1-4
CASSENREKLFF
TGTGCCAGCAGTGAAAACCGGGAAAAACTGTTTTTT
>.|.|TRBV15|TRBJ2-3
CATSNGGTDTQYF
TGTGCCACCAGTAACGGGGGCACAGATACGCAGTATTTT
>few|.|TRBV5-1|TRBJ1-6
CASRGGGNSPLHF
TGCGCCAGCAGGGGGGGTGGTAATTCACCCCTCCACTTT
>.|.|TRBV29-1|TRBJ2-3
CSVEEQVYTDTQYF
TGCAGCGTTGAAGAGCAGGTCTACACAGATACGCAGTATTTT
>.|TRBD2|TRBV24-1|TRBJ2-7
CATSDRGLAGKSFYEQYF
TGTGCCACCAGTGATCGCGGACTAGCGGGAAAGTCGTTCTACGAGCAGTACTTC
>.|TRBD2|TRBV7-2|TRBJ2-1
CASSLSGNSYNEQFF
TGTGCCAGCAGCTTGAGCGGGAACTCCTACAATGAGCAGTTCTTC
>once|.|TRBV27|TRBJ1-5
CASSFTPPQHF
TGTGCCAGCAGTTTTACACCGCCCCAGCATTTT
>.|.|TRBV24-1|TRBJ1-2
CATSDFSGVGGYTF
TGTGCCACCAGTGACTTCTCAGGGGTTGGCGGCTACACCTTC
>.|TRBD1|TRBV7-2|TRBJ2-7
CASSWRQGEDEQYF
TGTGCCAGCAGCTGGAGACAGGGGGAGGACGAGCAGTACTTC
>.|.|TRBV7-2|TRBJ1-5
CASSLARGDTGPQHF
TGTGCCAGCAGCTTAGCTCGGGGGGATACAGGGCCCCAGCATTTT
>.|.|TRBV3-1/TRBV3-2|TRBJ1-3
CASSQGAIVLSGNTIYF
TGTGCCAGCAGCCAGGGGGCTATCGTACTGTCTGGAAACACCATATATTTT
>.|TRBD2|TRBV4-3|TRBJ2-2
CASSQPVTSSTGELFF
TGCGCCAGCAGCCAGCCCGTGACTAGCTCTACCGGGGAGCTGTTTTTT
>.|.|TRBV5-6|TRBJ1-2
CASSLRGMIGRDGYTF
TGTGCCAGCAGCTTGCGGGGAATGATAGGGCGGGACGGCTACACCTTC
>.|.|TRBV4-2|TRBJ1-3
CASSQVMDFTGNTIYF
TGTGCCAGCAGCCAAGTGATGGACTTCACTGGAAACACCATATATTTT